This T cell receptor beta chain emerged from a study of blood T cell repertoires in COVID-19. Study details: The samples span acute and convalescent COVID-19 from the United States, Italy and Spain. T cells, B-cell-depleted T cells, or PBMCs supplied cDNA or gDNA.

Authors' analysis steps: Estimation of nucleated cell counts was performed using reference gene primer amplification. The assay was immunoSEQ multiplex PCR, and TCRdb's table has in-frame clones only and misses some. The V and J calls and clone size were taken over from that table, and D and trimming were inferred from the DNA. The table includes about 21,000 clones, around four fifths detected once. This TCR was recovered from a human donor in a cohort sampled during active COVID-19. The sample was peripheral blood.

CDR3 sequence reads: CASSPPGGVRTEAFF. CDR3 in DNA: TGTGCCAGCTCACCACCAGGGGGCGTGAGGACTGAAGCTTTCTTT. The chain has TRBV18 and TRBJ1-1; 7 positions agree with TRBD1. The CDR3 is 15 residues long. Germline CDR1 KGHSH, CDR2 LQKENI. Losses at the gene ends were 0 bases for V and 5 bases for J; bases not matched to a gene: 6.